The 5 T cell receptor beta chains below come from one sample, sequenced in a study of cytomegalovirus exposure and HLA in healthy donors. TCRdb keeps only in-frame clones here, not all; method: immunoSEQ multiplex PCR. The profile shows under 200,000 clones, around 88% of them singletons. The sample taken for sequencing was PBMCs. These receptor sequences come from a woman younger than 30 in good health and CMV-seronegative.

The chain combines TRBV9 with TRBJ1-5, with TRBD1 matching over 7 bases. Germline V gene data show CDR1 as SGDLS and CDR2 as YYNGEE. This CDR3 comprises 15 residues. V lost 3 bases to trimming and J lost 1 base; unmatched junction nucleotides: 4. Written as DNA, the CDR3 is TGTGCCAGCAGCGGACAGGGTAGGAGCAATCAGCCCCAGCATTTT. It translates to CASSGQGRSNQPQHF.

The chain is built from TRBV6-5 and TRBJ2-1; 7 bases align to TRBD1. This CDR3 contains 12 residues. Germline assignment: CDR1 MNHEY and CDR2 SVGAGI. After removal of 6 bases from V and 9 bases from J, the junction contained 5 bases not matched to a gene. The CDR3 DNA reads TGTGCCAGCAGAAGACAGGGCAGTGAGCAGTTCTTC. Its translation is CASRRQGSEQFF.

The chain has TRBV7-8 and TRBJ1-4; D is unresolved. With 5 bases removed from V and 7 bases from J, the gap between germline ends came to 5 bases. The CDR3 loop spans 11 amino acids. In germline, CDR1 is SGHVS, CDR2 FQNEAQ. The CDR3 region is CASSPLEKLFF. CDR3 bases: TGTGCCAGCAGCCCCCTTGAAAAACTGTTTTTT. Full variable domain (missing parts from reference TRBV7-8 and TRBJ1-4): GAGVSQSPRYKVAKRGQDVALRCDPISGHVSLFWYQQALGQGPEFLTYFQNEAQLDKSGLPSDRFFAERPEGSVSTLKIQRTQQEDSAVYLCASSPLEKLFFGSGTQLSVL.

The chain links TRBV6-1 to TRBJ1-2; unclear D gene. CDR1 and CDR2 (germline): MNHNS, SASEGT. Trimming took off 2 bases at V and 5 bases at J, with 9 bases between the two ends. The CDR3 spans 13 residues. For the CDR3, the DNA is TGTGCCAGCAGTGAATTCGGAGGGTATGGCTACACCTTC. This sequence encodes CASSEFGGYGYTF.

CDR3 in amino acids: CASSMTGGHNEQFF. CDR3 DNA: TGTGCCAGTAGTATGACAGGGGGGCACAATGAGCAGTTCTTC. The J gene is TRBJ2-1, the V gene TRBV19; 9 bases align to TRBD1. The CDR3 runs 14 residues. J gave up 5 bases and V 3 bases, and 2 bases lay outside the gene matches. The germline CDR1 and CDR2 sequences are LNHDA and SQIVND (reference sequence). The whole variable domain, remainder taken from reference TRBV19 and TRBJ2-1, is DGGITQSPKYLFRKEGQNVTLSCEQNLNHDAMYWYRQDPGQGLRLIYYSQIVNDFQKGDIAEGYSVSREKKESFPLTVTSAQKNPTAFYLCASSMTGGHNEQFFGPGTRLTVL.